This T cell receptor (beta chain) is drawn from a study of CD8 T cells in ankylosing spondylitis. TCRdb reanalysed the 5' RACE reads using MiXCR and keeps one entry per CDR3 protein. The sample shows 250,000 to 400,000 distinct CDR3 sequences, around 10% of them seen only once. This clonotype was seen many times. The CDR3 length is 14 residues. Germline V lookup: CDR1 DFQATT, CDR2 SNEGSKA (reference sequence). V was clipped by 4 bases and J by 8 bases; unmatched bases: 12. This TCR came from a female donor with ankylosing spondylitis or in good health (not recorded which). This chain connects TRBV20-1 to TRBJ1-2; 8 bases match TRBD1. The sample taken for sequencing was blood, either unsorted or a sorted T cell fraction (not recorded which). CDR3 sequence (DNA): TGCAGTGCTATACCCCAGGGGGCAACGGGGGGCTACACCTTC. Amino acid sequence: CSAIPQGATGGYTF.